This T cell receptor beta chain was identified during a study of quantifying T cell responses using KT2 cells. About the study: Reverse transcription used primers in the TCR alpha and beta constant regions.

Whole-study findings and limits: KT2 sequence counts showed saturation when very many KT2 cells were spiked in.

The CDR3 covers 14 residues. CDR1 is KGHDR and CDR2 is SFDVKD in the germline V gene. V was cut by 1 base and J by 8 bases, with 11 bases left in between. This clonotype was observed at least ten times. Its target is not known. An oligo carrying a UMI was ligated to the cDNA 3' end. The first PCR ran three to four cycles with an equimolar RC1.1 and RC1.2 beta primer mix. TCRdb re-called the UMI-ligation and nested PCR reads with MiXCR, one entry per CDR3 protein. The sample shows approximately 46,000 distinct CDR3 sequences, more than 9% of them seen only once. The sequence derives from a human donor. The chain combines TRBV24-1 with TRBJ2-1; D perhaps matches TRBD1 (6 bases). Sample: PBMCs spiked with cells of the T cell clone KT2. CDR3 region: CATSDFNRDDEQFF. CDR3 coding DNA: TGTGCCACCAGTGATTTTAACAGGGACGATGAGCAGTTCTTC.